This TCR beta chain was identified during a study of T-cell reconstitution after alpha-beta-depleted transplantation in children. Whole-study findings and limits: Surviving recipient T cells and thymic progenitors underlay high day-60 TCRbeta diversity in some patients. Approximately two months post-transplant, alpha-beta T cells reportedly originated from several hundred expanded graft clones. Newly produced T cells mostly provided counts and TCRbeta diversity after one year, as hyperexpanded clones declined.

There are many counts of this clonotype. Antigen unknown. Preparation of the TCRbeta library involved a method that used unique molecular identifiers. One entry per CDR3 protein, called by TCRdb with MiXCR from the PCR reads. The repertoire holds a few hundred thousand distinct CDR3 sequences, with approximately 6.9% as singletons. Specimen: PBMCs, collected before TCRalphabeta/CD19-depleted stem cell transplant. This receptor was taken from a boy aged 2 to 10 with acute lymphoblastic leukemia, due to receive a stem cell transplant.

The CDR3 region has the DNA TGTGCCACCAGTGATCCAAATATCCCGGAGACCGGGGGGGAGGGCCAGTACTTC. This codes for CATSDPNIPETGGEGQYF. V is TRBV24-1 and J is TRBJ2-5, with TRBD2 identical over 8 bases. V dropped 3 bases and J dropped 10; count of bases not matched to a gene: 21. The CDR3 consists of 18 residues. Germline lookup yields CDR1 KGHDR and CDR2 SFDVKD.